Shown below are 20 T cell receptor beta chains from a single sample sequenced in a study of blood T cells in healthy people across ages. Combining a sample-barcoded 5' primer with a J-beta primer mix, a second PCR ran for about 7 to 12 cycles. TCRdb reprocessed the 5' RACE reads with MiXCR, giving one entry per CDR3 protein. In the table there are hundreds of thousands of distinct CDR3 sequences, 62% of which are singletons. Specimen: blood. The receptors were gathered from a man aged 30 to 45 in good health.

CDR3 loop: CASSLALGARDPYEQYF. In DNA, the CDR3 is TGTGCCAGCAGCTTAGCGTTGGGGGCTCGGGACCCTTACGAGCAGTACTTC. The chain has TRBV7-8 and TRBJ2-7, with a tentative D call TRBD1 (6 bases). This CDR3 region has 17 residues. CDR1 and CDR2 (germline): SGHVS, FQNEAQ. V gave up 0 bases and J gave up 4 bases, with 19 bases separating them. Full variable domain (missing parts from reference TRBV7-8 and TRBJ2-7): GAGVSQSPRYKVAKRGQDVALRCDPISGHVSLFWYQQALGQGPEFLTYFQNEAQLDKSGLPSDRFFAERPEGSVSTLKIQRTQQEDSAVYLCASSLALGARDPYEQYFGPGTRLTVT.

This clonotype has more than one count but fewer than ten. V gene TRBV10-3 combines with J gene TRBJ2-6; no clear D gene. The length of the CDR3 is 17 residues. Germline lookup yields CDR1 ENHRY and CDR2 SYGVKD. V lost 0 bases, J lost 1 base, and 10 bases lay in between. The CDR3 here is CAISESGYKSGANVLTF. The CDR3 coding sequence is TGTGCCATCAGTGAGTCCGGTTACAAGTCTGGGGCCAACGTCCTGACTTTC.

The genes are TRBV20-1 and TRBJ2-1, with a weak D call TRBD2 (6 bases). V was pared by 0 bases and J by 0 bases, with 12 bases between. Germline V gene sequence: CDR1 DFQATT, CDR2 SNEGSKA (reference sequence). This CDR3 region has 16 residues. The CDR3 DNA reads as TGCAGTGCTAGAGAAGAGTGGGGGGACTCCTACAATGAGCAGTTCTTC. Translated, it gives CSAREEWGDSYNEQFF.

Only one count was recorded for this clonotype. The rearrangement joins TRBV11-3 to TRBJ2-5; the D is unclear. Germline lookup yields CDR1 SGHNT and CDR2 YENEEA. Trimming stripped 5 bases from V and 5 bases from J, with 18 bases between. This CDR3 region has 15 residues. As DNA, the CDR3 is TGTGCCAGCAGCACCATCCCCCCGGCTACGGAGACCCAGTACTTC. Translated: CASSTIPPATETQYF.

The chain links TRBV9 to TRBJ2-1; TRBD2 might be the D (5 bases). The V and J ends lost 3 bases and 0 bases respectively, with 10 bases between them. Germline V CDR1 and CDR2: SGDLS, YYNGEE. The CDR3 length is 15 residues. This chain's CDR3 is CASSDSGSSYNEQFF. The CDR3 region has the DNA TGTGCCAGCAGCGACTCGGGGAGCTCCTACAATGAGCAGTTCTTC.

The chain uses TRBV7-9 and TRBJ2-3; 14 bases fit TRBD2. After removal of 3 bases from V and 3 bases from J, the junction contained 5 bases not matched to a gene. From germline, CDR1 is SEHNR and CDR2 FQNEAQ (reference sequence). The CDR3 loop spans 17 amino acids. The CDR3 DNA follows: TGTGCCAGCAGCTTTTCGACTAGCGGGGGGGCAACAGATACGCAGTATTTT. This codes for CASSFSTSGGATDTQYF.

As DNA, the CDR3 is TGCAGCGTTGGTACAGGGAAAGGGTCAGGGGAGCAGTTCTTC. Protein product: CSVGTGKGSGEQFF. The chain carries TRBV29-1 and TRBJ2-1; tentatively, D is TRBD1 (6 bases). The length of the CDR3 is 14 residues. Germline CDR1 reads SQVTM; CDR2 reads ANQGSEA. The V and J ends lost 4 bases and 10 bases respectively, with 20 bases between them.

This chain links TRBV3-1 with TRBJ2-1, with D possibly being TRBD2 (6 bases). The J call may be faulty, since TRBJ2-7 better matches the DNA end. CDR3 length: 13 residues. Germline-derived CDR1 and CDR2 are LGHDT and YNNKEL (reference sequence). The CDR3 sequence: CATGLSFYNEQYF. The CDR3 coding sequence is TGTGCCACGGGACTCTCCTTCTACAATGAGCAGTACTTC.

This clonotype was counted only a few times. The V call is TRBV7-8, the J call TRBJ2-7; weak D call: TRBD2 (7 bases). Germline CDR1 SGHVS, CDR2 FQNEAQ. The CDR3 is 18 amino acids. Trimming stripped 0 bases from V and 7 bases from J, with 25 bases between. CDR3 loop: CASSLAAGGAVVHREQYF. The CDR3 region has the DNA TGTGCCAGCAGCTTAGCCGCTGGGGGGGCAGTCGTACACAGGGAGCAGTACTTC.

CDR3 DNA sequence: TGTGCCAGCAGTTTACACGGACAGGGGTGGAATGAAAAACTGTTTTTT. Translating gives CASSLHGQGWNEKLFF. The rearrangement links TRBV28 to TRBJ1-4; 9 bases align to TRBD1. Germline CDR1 is MDHEN and CDR2 is SYDVKM. This CDR3 spans 16 amino acids. V was clipped by 2 bases and J by 5 bases; unmatched bases: 6. The variable domain in full, with the rest retrieved from reference TRBV28 and TRBJ1-4, is DVKVTQSSRYLVKRTGEKVFLECVQDMDHENMFWYRQDPGLGLRLIYFSYDVKMKEKGDIPEGYSVSREKKERFSLILESASTNQTSMYLCASSLHGQGWNEKLFFGSGTQLSVL.

The chain employs TRBV20-1 and TRBJ2-3; TRBD1 or TRBD2 may be the D gene (5 bases each). CDR1 and CDR2 from the germline V gene are DFQATT and SNEGSKA (reference sequence). The CDR3 totals 15 residues. The V end lost 0 bases, the J end lost 6 bases, and 16 bases lay between the germline ends. The CDR3 nucleotides read TGCAGTGCTAGAGAAGTAAGAGGGGCGGATGATACGCAGTATTTT. It encodes CSAREVRGADDTQYF.

This clonotype was detected only a few times. The J gene is TRBJ2-1, the V gene TRBV6-2 or TRBV6-3; D is unclear. V gave up 5 bases and J gave up 6 bases, with 11 bases separating them. CDR3 length: 13 residues. Germline CDR1 reads MNHEY; CDR2 reads SVGEGT. DNA for the CDR3: TGTGCCAGCAGTGACTGGTCTCTCAATGAGCAGTTCTTC. Amino acids: CASSDWSLNEQFF.

This clonotype occurred a few times. The genes are TRBV2 and TRBJ2-3, with 9 bases lining up with TRBD2. This CDR3 has 15 amino acids. V gave up 6 bases and J gave up 4 bases; unmatched junction bases: 8. Germline assignment: CDR1 SNHLY and CDR2 FYNNEI. CDR3 sequence: CASRRGTSSADTQYF. The CDR3 bases are TGTGCCAGCAGACGCGGGACTAGCAGTGCAGATACGCAGTATTTT.

The chain couples TRBV11-1 to TRBJ1-4; 10 bases map to TRBD1. Germline lookup yields CDR1 SGHAT and CDR2 FQDESV (reference sequence). The CDR3 is 14 residues long. J lost 10 bases, V lost 5 bases, and 7 bases had no gene match. The CDR3 is CASSRGQGRGKLFF. For the CDR3, the DNA is TGTGCCAGCAGCCGGGGACAGGGGAGGGGAAAACTGTTTTTT.

This rearrangement joins TRBV7-9 to TRBJ1-2, with D perhaps matching TRBD1 (6 bases). V lost 1 base, J lost 9 bases, and 18 bases lay in between. Germline loops: CDR1 SEHNR, CDR2 FQNEAQ (reference sequence). The CDR3 contains 15 residues. The CDR3 protein is CASSLGEGTYNSYTF. The CDR3 nucleotides are TGTGCCAGCAGCTTAGGGGAAGGGACATATAATAGCTACACCTTC.

The chain joins TRBV6-5 to TRBJ2-3, with D perhaps TRBD2 (5 bases). The length of the CDR3 is 15 residues. The germline V gene has CDR1 MNHEY and CDR2 SVGAGI. V gave up 5 bases and J gave up 2 bases, with 14 bases separating them. The CDR3 nucleotides are TGTGCCAGCAGTCGGGCCCGGGGAATCACAGATACGCAGTATTTT. This codes for CASSRARGITDTQYF.

V and J are TRBV7-2 and TRBJ2-5; D uncertain. CDR3 size: 15 residues. Germline V CDR1 and CDR2: SGHTA, FQGNSA. The V end was cut by 3 bases, the J end by 1 base, with 12 bases between. This CDR3 is CASSFPLHPQETQYF. CDR3 DNA sequence: TGTGCCAGCAGCTTCCCCCTTCATCCCCAAGAGACCCAGTACTTC.

This clonotype was counted only a few times. V gene TRBV4-2 combines with J gene TRBJ2-5; the D gene is possibly TRBD2 (5 bases). The DNA matches TRBJ2-7 better at its end, which makes the J call doubtful. Germline V gene sequence: CDR1 LGHNA, CDR2 YNFKEQ. CDR3 length: 13 residues. CDR3 nucleotides: TGTGCCAGTAGTATGGGGAGCTCCTACGAGCAGTACTTC. It translates to CASSMGSSYEQYF.

The chain uses TRBV29-1 and TRBJ2-1, with D hard to call. CDR3 length: 11 residues. Trimming stripped 3 bases from V and 4 bases from J, with 4 bases between. The germline V gene has CDR1 SQVTM and CDR2 ANQGSEA. The CDR3 protein is CSVDWYNEQFF. CDR3 in DNA: TGCAGCGTTGATTGGTACAATGAGCAGTTCTTC.

This sequence joins TRBV6-2 or TRBV6-3 and TRBJ2-3; tentatively, D is TRBD2 (6 bases). Germline V lookup: CDR1 MNHEY, CDR2 SVGEGT. The CDR3 consists of 14 residues. With 4 bases removed from V and 5 bases from J, the gap between germline ends came to 13 bases. The CDR3 DNA reads TGTGCCAGCAGTTGGCCACTAGCCGAAGATACGCAGTATTTT. Its translation: CASSWPLAEDTQYF.